These 12 T cell receptor gamma chains came from one sample sequenced in a study of gamma-delta T cells after stem cell transplantation. TCRdb reanalysed the RT-PCR reads via CATT. The table has some 5,000 gamma-chain clones, 15% to 20% seen once. Specimen: gamma-delta T cells. The receptor source for this set is a human donor. It is not recorded whose cells these are; they may come from a transplant donor.

This clone was seen a few times. This sequence joins TRGV2 and TRGJ1 or TRGJ2. With 0 bases clipped from V and 3 bases from J, the junction kept 8 bases outside the gene matches. The CDR3 loop spans 15 amino acids. Per germline, CDR1 EGSNGY and CDR2 YDSYNSKV. The DNA of the CDR3 is TGTGCCACCTGGGACGGGCCAGGTGGTTATTATAAGAAACTCTTT. The encoded protein is CATWDGPGGYYKKLF.

A remark on this clone: This may be a read error: a much more frequent sequence differs by one nucleotide. The CDR3 DNA sequence: TGTGCCTTGTGGGAGGTGCACGGATCATCTAAGAAACTCTTT. It specifies CALWEVHGSSKKLF. The chain couples TRGV9 to TRGJ1 or TRGJ2. There are 14 residues in the CDR3. Germline-derived CDR1 and CDR2 are GITISATS and ISYDGTV (reference sequence). The J segment lost 9 bases and the V segment lost 0 bases, leaving 11 bases of the junction unmatched.

The rearrangement links TRGV9 to TRGJ1 or TRGJ2. The CDR3 has 14 amino acids. Germline V gene data show CDR1 as GITISATS and CDR2 as ISYDGTV (reference sequence). Trimming at V came to 0 bases and at J to 7 bases, leaving 9 bases not matched to a gene. As DNA, the CDR3 is TGTGCCTTGTGGGAGGTGAGGACGTGGTATAAGAAACTCTTT. Translation: CALWEVRTWYKKLF.

In its sample, this clone was seen a few times. This chain uses TRGV5 with TRGJ1 or TRGJ2. The junction had 11 bases not matched to a gene; V was cut back by 2 bases and J by 1 base. Germline values: CDR1 VINAFY, CDR2 YDVSNSKD. The CDR3 is 16 residues long. The CDR3 nucleotides read TGTGCCACCTGGGACACGACCATTTCAAATTATTATAAGAAACTCTTT. Its translation is CATWDTTISNYYKKLF.

As for this clone: Other DNA sequences in this sample translate to the same CDR3. The chain has TRGV9 and TRGJ1 or TRGJ2. V gave up 1 base and J gave up 4 bases; unmatched junction bases: 4. The CDR3 spans 13 residues. Germline V gene lookup returns CDR1 GITISATS and CDR2 ISYDGTV (reference sequence). The CDR3: CALWEVYYYKKLF. The CDR3 region has the DNA TGTGCCTTGTGGGAGGTATACTATTATAAGAAACTCTTT.

The chain joins TRGV9 to TRGJ1 or TRGJ2. V gave up 3 bases and J gave up 2 bases; unmatched junction bases: 7. The germline V gene encodes CDR1 GITISATS and CDR2 ISYDGTV (reference sequence). The CDR3 runs to 14 residues. Here the CDR3 DNA reads TGTGCCTTGTGGGAGACCCCGGATTATTATAAGAAACTCTTT. It translates to CALWETPDYYKKLF.

This clone has more than one count but fewer than ten. This chain joins TRGV4 and TRGJ1 or TRGJ2. The CDR3 has 13 residues. V lost 4 bases and J lost 0; bases outside the gene matches: 3. From germline, CDR1 is EGSTGY and CDR2 YDSYTSSV. CDR3 bases: TGTGCCACCTGGGACTTGAATTATTATAAGAAACTCTTT. Protein: CATWDLNYYKKLF.

This clone was detected a few times. This CDR3 is also generated by other DNA sequences in the sample. This chain uses TRGV2 with TRGJ1 or TRGJ2. The germline V gene has CDR1 EGSNGY and CDR2 YDSYNSKV. The CDR3 sequence is 14 residues long. V lost 0 bases and J lost 3; bases outside the gene matches: 5. CDR3 coding DNA: TGTGCCACCTGGGACGGGCTGGGTTATTATAAGAAACTCTTT. It yields the protein CATWDGLGYYKKLF.

This clone was recorded a few times. The chain recombines TRGV3 with TRGJ1 or TRGJ2. From germline, CDR1 is VTNTFY and CDR2 YDVSTARD (reference sequence). The CDR3 is 13 residues long. The V and J ends lost 3 bases and 8 bases, in that order; junction bases with no gene match: 10. CDR3 in amino acids: CATWDPGSHKKLF. CDR3 bases: TGTGCCACCTGGGACCCCGGATCGCATAAGAAACTCTTT.

The chain has TRGV3 and TRGJP2. J gave up 5 bases and V 0 bases, and 6 bases lay outside the gene matches. This CDR3 comprises 15 residues. Germline V CDR1 and CDR2: VTNTFY, YDVSTARD (reference sequence). CDR3 amino acids: CATWDRPKSDWIKTF. For the CDR3, the DNA is TGTGCCACCTGGGACAGGCCGAAAAGTGATTGGATCAAGACGTTT.

The V and J genes are TRGV3 and TRGJ1 or TRGJ2. Germline lookup yields CDR1 VTNTFY and CDR2 YDVSTARD (reference sequence). The CDR3 covers 13 residues. Trimming removed 0 bases from V and 7 bases from J; junction bases left unmatched: 6. The CDR3 bases are TGTGCCACCTGGGACAGGCCGAAATATAAGAAACTCTTT. Its protein is CATWDRPKYKKLF.

This clone was seen more than once but under ten times. The chain combines TRGV5 with TRGJ1 or TRGJ2. After removal of 0 bases from V and 0 bases from J, the junction contained 5 bases not matched to a gene. CDR1 VINAFY and CDR2 YDVSNSKD come from the germline V gene. CDR3 length: 15 amino acids. CDR3 DNA sequence: TGTGCCACCTGGGACAGGCTCCTGAATTATTATAAGAAACTCTTT. Translation gives CATWDRLLNYYKKLF.